This T cell receptor beta chain was profiled in a study of response to subunit inactivated influenza vaccine. Study conclusions and caveats: Only a handful of new T cells, the authors suggested, are recruited with each seasonal influenza vaccination.

MiXCR was run by TCRdb on the RT-PCR reads, yielding one entry per CDR3 protein. The repertoire holds about 780,000 distinct CDR3 sequences, with about 18% as singletons. This clonotype has just a few counts. Antigen: not known. The origin of this receptor is a man in his fifties or sixties who received an inactivated influenza vaccine. The source material was PBMCs from blood, sampled about 5 days after vaccination.

CDR3 sequence reads: CASSRGGTDNYGYTF. CDR3 sequence (DNA): TGCGCCAGCAGCAGGGGCGGGACAGATAACTATGGCTACACCTTC. The chain couples TRBV5-1 to TRBJ1-2; 7 bases map to TRBD1. Losses at the gene ends were 4 bases for V and 1 base for J; bases not matched to a gene: 7. The CDR3 consists of 15 residues. In germline, CDR1 is SGHRS, CDR2 YFSETQ.